A single TCR beta chain is shown here with its context. This sample is drawn from a study of control samples from healthy donors and cancer patients. The CDR3 sequence is 13 residues long. V was trimmed by 0 bases and J by 4 bases, leaving 5 bases between them. Germline lookup yields CDR1 SGHDT and CDR2 YYEEEE. Sequencing was performed with immunoSEQ multiplex PCR; in TCRdb, only in-frame clones are kept and a portion is missing. The sample consists of 200,000 to 250,000 clones, 85% to 95% of them appearing once. The clonotype originates from a man in his forties or fifties in good health. The rearrangement uses TRBV5-6 and TRBJ2-1; no firm D call. Sample: blood. The CDR3, as DNA: TGTGCCAGCAGCTTGGGCGATTACAATGAGCAGTTCTTC. Its protein product is CASSLGDYNEQFF.